These 5 T cell receptor beta chains were all obtained from the same sample, sequenced in a study of blood T cell repertoires in COVID-19. Using immunoSEQ multiplex PCR, the repertoire was profiled, and TCRdb retains in-frame clones only, with some absent. The sample contains about 32,000 clones, about nine tenths of which appear only once. Sequenced: peripheral blood. Receptors originate from a man over 45 with active or convalescent COVID-19.

V and J are TRBV7-2 and TRBJ2-1, with 8 positions matching TRBD1. CDR3 length: 16 residues. Germline CDR1 and CDR2: SGHTA and FQGNSA. Unmatched junction bases numbered 9, after V lost 4 bases and J lost 4 bases. The CDR3 DNA follows: TGTGCCAGCAGCTCCCCCCCAGGGGGCAATTACAATGAGCAGTTCTTC. Its translation is CASSSPPGGNYNEQFF. Based on the CDR3 plus reference TRBV7-2 and TRBJ2-1, the full variable domain is GAGVSQSPSNKVTEKGKDVELRCDPISGHTALYWYRQSLGQGLEFLIYFQGNSAPDKSGLPSDRFSAERTGGSVSTLTIQRTQQEDSAVYLCASSSPPGGNYNEQFFGPGTRLTVL.

V usage is TRBV7-9 and J usage is TRBJ2-6; 9 bases line up with TRBD1. The germline gives CDR1 SEHNR, CDR2 FQNEAQ (reference sequence). After removal of 4 bases from V and 4 bases from J, the junction contained 11 bases not matched to a gene. The CDR3 spans 18 residues. CDR3 nucleotides: TGTGCCAGCAGCTACCCCGGGACAGGGTCAGCCGGGGCCAACGTCCTGACTTTC. Its protein is CASSYPGTGSAGANVLTF.

V usage is TRBV19 and J usage is TRBJ1-5, with 11 bases lining up with TRBD1. The trim removed 6 bases at V and 0 bases at J, leaving 4 bases unmatched. The CDR3 consists of 16 residues. Germline loops: CDR1 LNHDA, CDR2 SQIVND (reference sequence). This CDR3 reads CASRGTGGYSNQPQHF. CDR3 DNA: TGTGCCAGTAGGGGGACAGGGGGTTATAGCAATCAGCCCCAGCATTTT.

This chain joins TRBV6-5 and TRBJ1-1; D remains unclear. This CDR3 spans 15 amino acids. Trimming took off 2 bases at V and 1 base at J, with 11 bases between the two ends. Looked up from germline, CDR1 is MNHEY and CDR2 is SVGAGI. The DNA for the CDR3 is TGTGCCAGCAGTTACGTTAAAGAACAGAACACTGAAGCTTTCTTT. Translation gives CASSYVKEQNTEAFF.

The V and J genes are TRBV2 and TRBJ1-6; D is unresolved. The germline V gene encodes CDR1 SNHLY and CDR2 FYNNEI. Trimming cost V 3 bases and J 7 bases, with 7 bases left between them. The CDR3 covers 13 residues. The CDR3 DNA reads TGTGCCAGCAGTGATTCGGGGAATTCACCCCTCCACTTT. Translating it yields CASSDSGNSPLHF.